The source of this TCR beta chain is a study of tissue T cells after allogeneic stem cell transplantation. Study findings and constraints: Which tissue TCRs were alloreactive or antigen-specific was not determined. Some clones might be persisting host cells. Within patients, tissue anatomy strongly shaped TCR repertoire composition. Across patients, clones rarely overlapped, yet motif clusters were shared tissue-specifically.

This clone was found a few times. Its antigen is as yet unknown. Germline and genes here are mouse. The read halts 1 residue ahead of the CDR3 end, with the missing end drawn from the germline J gene. Indicated time point: mouse harvest day 7 after allogeneic transplant. The graft held 10^6 splenic CD5+ T cells and 10^7 T-cell-depleted bone marrow cells. Tissues came from B6→BALB/c major-mismatch GVHD mice at day 7 or 14. Germline CDR1 is MNHDT and CDR2 is YYDKIL. The CDR3 is 15 residues long. Germline trimming cut 2 bases from V and 6 bases from J; bases unmatched to any gene: 4. Only in-frame clones appear in the TCRdb table, and some are missing; sequencing was by immunoSEQ multiplex PCR. Of about 5,800 clones in the sample, 45% to 50% were seen once.

Sequenced: gut tissue. The clonotype originates from a female BALB/c mouse given C57BL/6 T cells with graft-versus-host disease after an allogeneic hematopoietic cell transplant. The V call is TRBV17, the J call TRBJ2-1, with 10 bases fitting TRBD2. This chain's CDR3 is CASSRLGGPFAEQFF. CDR3 DNA, as far as it was read: TGTGCTAGCAGTAGACTGGGGGGGCCCTTTGCTGAGCAGTTC.